Listed below are T cell receptor beta chains from one sample, sequenced in a study of early T cells in non-severe SARS-CoV-2 infection. One entry per CDR3 protein, called by TCRdb with MiXCR from the 5' RACE reads. The sample records about 48,000 distinct CDR3 sequences, 5.6% being singletons. The sequencing sample was made of whole blood. The receptors here all came from an adult who was a healthcare worker with PCR-confirmed SARS-CoV-2 infection or an uninfected control (not recorded which). Each CDR3 is given with its conserved first and last residue. D genes are given only for firm matches. Where a row states a size, it is once, few, many or the class of an expanded clone; other rows omit it.

D gene	clone size	V gene	J gene	CDR3 DNA	CDR3 protein
NA	NA	TRBV5-1	TRBJ2-2	TGCGCCAGCGGCCCCGACACCAGGCCGAACACCGGGGAGCTGTTTTTT	CASGPDTRPNTGELFF
NA	many	TRBV9	TRBJ2-1	TGTGCCAGCAGCGGGGGACCAGGGCGCAAGCAGTTCTTC	CASSGGPGRKQFF
TRBD1	many	TRBV7-6	TRBJ1-2	TGTGCCAGCAGCCTAGGCGCATGGCAGGGGGCCTATGGCTACACCTTC	CASSLGAWQGAYGYTF
NA	many	TRBV4-1	TRBJ2-7	TGCGCCAGCAGCCACCCCCCGGGGAGAAGGAGTGGGGAGCAGTACTTC	CASSHPPGRRSGEQYF
NA	many	TRBV20-1	TRBJ1-1	TGCAGTGCTAGAGTGGGCTCTTTCATGAACACTGAAGCTTTCTTT	CSARVGSFMNTEAFF
TRBD1	few	TRBV6-1	TRBJ1-6	TGTGCCAGCAGGATTACCGGACAGGGGAATTCACCCCTCCACTTT	CASRITGQGNSPLHF
TRBD1	NA	TRBV7-6	TRBJ2-7	TGTGCCAGCAGCCCTCGACCCGGGACAGGGGGCTCCTACGAGCAGTACTTC	CASSPRPGTGGSYEQYF
NA	many	TRBV7-2	TRBJ1-3	TGTGCCAGCAGCCCCCGCCAATCTACGTTCTCTGGAAACACCATATATTTT	CASSPRQSTFSGNTIYF
NA	many	TRBV7-8	TRBJ1-2	TGTGCCAGCAGCTTTGAGGTGGACTATGGCTACACCTTC	CASSFEVDYGYTF
NA	many	TRBV12-3/TRBV12-4	TRBJ1-5	TGTGCCAGCAGTTTAGAGGGTGAGGACAATCAGCCCCAGCATTTT	CASSLEGEDNQPQHF
NA	few	TRBV6-6	TRBJ1-1	TGTGCCAGCACCTACAGAGATGACACTGAAGCTTTCTTT	CASTYRDDTEAFF
NA	few	TRBV6-5	TRBJ2-5	TGTGCCAGCAGTTATAGTCCAGGGGCAGAGACCCAGTACTTC	CASSYSPGAETQYF
TRBD1	NA	TRBV5-5	TRBJ2-3	TGTGCCAGCAGCTTCGGTCAAAAACAGGGGGCGGCGACAGATACGCAGTATTTT	CASSFGQKQGAATDTQYF
NA	NA	TRBV4-1	TRBJ1-5	TGCGCCAGCAGCCTCCGGGAGACCAGCAATCAGCCCCAGCATTTT	CASSLRETSNQPQHF
NA	many	TRBV10-3	TRBJ2-7	TGTGCCATCAGTGAGTCACGTCTCCAAGGGGAGCAGTACTTC	CAISESRLQGEQYF
TRBD2	many	TRBV11-1	TRBJ2-2	TGTGCCAGCAGCCAAGGGTCCCTAGCGGGAACCGGGGAGCTGTTTTTT	CASSQGSLAGTGELFF
TRBD2	NA	TRBV20-1	TRBJ2-5	TGCAGTGCCCTTGTAGGGCGGGGGGCGCACCAAGAGACCCAGTACTTC	CSALVGRGAHQETQYF
NA	many	TRBV6-1	TRBJ2-1	TGTGCCAGCAGCGCGTTACGAGGATTACCCCCTCACAATGAGCAGTTCTTC	CASSALRGLPPHNEQFF
NA	few	TRBV12-3/TRBV12-4	TRBJ2-6	TGTGCCAGCAAGCCCCAGGAATCTGGGGCCAACGTCCTGACTTTC	CASKPQESGANVLTF
TRBD1	many	TRBV4-3	TRBJ1-6	TGCGCCAGCAGCCAAGATGGGACAGGGGTATCACCCCTCCACTTT	CASSQDGTGVSPLHF
NA	NA	TRBV5-1	TRBJ2-5	TGCGCCAGCAGCTTTCGCCCCCCGGGACAAGAAGAGACCCAGTACTTC	CASSFRPPGQEETQYF
TRBD1	NA	TRBV3-1	TRBJ2-2	TGTGCCAGCAGCCAGGGGACAGGGGGCCCCGGGGAGCTGTTTTTT	CASSQGTGGPGELFF
NA	few	TRBV6-6	TRBJ1-4	TGTGCCAGCAGTCGCCCCGACAGCACGGATGAAAAACTGTTTTTT	CASSRPDSTDEKLFF
NA	NA	TRBV21-1	TRBJ1-4	TGTGCCAGCAGCGGACCCCGGGGCGGGGGGCCAGTTATTGAAAAACTGTTTTTT	CASSGPRGGGPVIEKLFF
TRBD1	NA	TRBV5-4	TRBJ2-7	TGTGCCAGCAGCCTCCAGAAGACAGGGGGCTACGAGCAGTACTTC	CASSLQKTGGYEQYF
NA	NA	TRBV7-8	TRBJ2-1	TGTGCCAGCAGCCAGGAAGCCGGGACTTCTCAATACAATGAGCAGTTCTTC	CASSQEAGTSQYNEQFF
NA	many	TRBV12-3/TRBV12-4	TRBJ2-1	TGTGCCAGGGAAGTTGACGACCCCGCTGAGCAGTTCTTC	CAREVDDPAEQFF
NA	few	TRBV6-6	TRBJ2-3	TGTGCCAGCATCCGGGGGAGCGCAGATACGCAGTATTTT	CASIRGSADTQYF
NA	many	TRBV5-6	TRBJ1-5	TGTGCCAGCAGTCGGCGGACCGCCGAACAGAATCAGCCCCAGCATTTT	CASSRRTAEQNQPQHF
NA	many	TRBV5-6	TRBJ1-5	TGTGCCAGCAGCGTGTCTCAGGGGCAGCCCCAGCATTTT	CASSVSQGQPQHF
NA	NA	TRBV7-6	TRBJ1-1	TGTGCCAGCAGCTTAACAGGGATGAACACTGAAGCTTTCTTT	CASSLTGMNTEAFF
NA	few	TRBV5-4	TRBJ2-2	TGTGCCAGCACCATGAGGGGGGCCGTCACCGGGGAGCTGTTTTTT	CASTMRGAVTGELFF
TRBD1	NA	TRBV4-3	TRBJ2-5	TGCGCCAGCAGCCGCGCCAAGGGGGCCGGTATAGAGACCCAGTACTTC	CASSRAKGAGIETQYF
NA	many	TRBV10-1	TRBJ2-3	TGCCTCAACCAGCGACTAAGCACAGATACGCAGTATTTT	CLNQRLSTDTQYF
TRBD1	NA	TRBV14	TRBJ2-7	TGTGCCAGCAGCCAGGGGACAGGGCAGTACGAGCAGTACTTC	CASSQGTGQYEQYF
TRBD1	few	TRBV27	TRBJ1-3	TGTGCCAGCAGTTTAACACCCCTGACAGGGGCTGGAAACACCATATATTTT	CASSLTPLTGAGNTIYF
NA	many	TRBV7-9	TRBJ2-5	TGTGCCAGCAGGCTAGCAGGGGCCGAGACCCAGTACTTC	CASRLAGAETQYF
TRBD1	many	TRBV9	TRBJ1-2	TGTGCCAGCAGCGGATGGACAGGGAAAGAGGGTCTAGCTAACTATGGCTACACCTTC	CASSGWTGKEGLANYGYTF
TRBD1	many	TRBV20-1	TRBJ1-6	TGCAGTGCTAGGATCCGACAGGGAGATAATTCACCCCTCCACTTT	CSARIRQGDNSPLHF
TRBD1	many	TRBV2	TRBJ2-2	TGTGCCAGCGGACAGGGGGGGAACACCGGGGAGCTGTTTTTT	CASGQGGNTGELFF
NA	many	TRBV14	TRBJ2-3	TGTGCCAGCAGCCAAGATGGGGCGGGCACAGATACGCAGTATTTT	CASSQDGAGTDTQYF
NA	many	TRBV5-4	TRBJ2-3	TGTGCCAGCAGCTTGCAGGGAACAGATACGCAGTATTTT	CASSLQGTDTQYF
NA	many	TRBV25-1	TRBJ1-2	TGTGCCAGCAGTGAAATGGGTCTTACAGGCTACACCTTC	CASSEMGLTGYTF
NA	many	TRBV2	TRBJ1-4	TGTGCCAGCAGTGTCCAGAGGACTAATGAAAAACTGTTTTTT	CASSVQRTNEKLFF
NA	many	TRBV9	TRBJ2-7	TGTGCCAGCAGCGTAGTACCTAGCAGTTACGAGCAGTACTTC	CASSVVPSSYEQYF
TRBD1	many	TRBV6-6	TRBJ2-1	TGTGCCAGCGGGATACAGGGGATTTTTTACAATGAGCAGTTCTTC	CASGIQGIFYNEQFF
NA	many	TRBV20-1	TRBJ2-1	TGCAGTGCTAGAGATCCCCCAGGGGATGGTGAGCAGTTCTTC	CSARDPPGDGEQFF
NA	few	TRBV29-1	TRBJ1-1	TGCAGCGCTGGGGTGTTAGGCACTGAAGCTTTCTTT	CSAGVLGTEAFF
TRBD1	many	TRBV30	TRBJ1-2	TGTGCCTGGAGTTACAGGGGGCTCGGCTACACCTTC	CAWSYRGLGYTF
TRBD1	many	TRBV18	TRBJ2-5	TGTGCCAGCTCACCAACCAGACAGGGGGAGACCCAGTACTTC	CASSPTRQGETQYF